The 9 T cell receptor beta chains below all came from one sample that was sequenced in a study of shared clonotypes between healthy human individuals. Profiled with immunoSEQ multiplex PCR; TCRdb holds only in-frame clones, not every one. This sample has roughly 2.2 million clones, with 93% found just once. Sequences were obtained from naive CD4+ T cells from PBMCs. The subset: CD45RA+ positively selected. The receptors here all came from a man between 18 and 29 years old in good health. Some clones in this sample may be carry-over from other donors' samples.

The J gene is TRBJ1-5, the V gene TRBV10-1, with D hard to call. The CDR3 is 13 amino acids. Germline assignment: CDR1 WNHNN and CDR2 SYGVQD (reference sequence). V was trimmed by 3 bases and J by 3 bases, leaving 6 bases between them. CDR3 in amino acids: CASSETLNQPQHF. DNA of the CDR3: TGCGCCAGCAGTGAAACGCTCAATCAGCCCCAGCATTTT.

The V gene is TRBV28, the J gene TRBJ2-3; no firm D call. The V gene lost 6 bases and the J gene lost 5 bases, with 12 bases spanning the gap. Germline V gene data show CDR1 as MDHEN and CDR2 as SYDVKM. CDR3 length equals 13 residues. CDR3 nucleotide sequence: TGTGCCAGCAGACCGCCATTAAAAGATACGCAGTATTTT. Amino acids: CASRPPLKDTQYF.

This rearrangement joins TRBV4-3 to TRBJ2-7, with 8 bases aligning to TRBD1. With 0 bases clipped from V and 7 bases from J, the junction kept 8 bases outside the gene matches. This CDR3 spans 15 amino acids. Per the germline V gene, CDR1 is LGHNA and CDR2 is YSLEER. The CDR3 here is CASSQDRNRGWEQYF. In DNA, the CDR3 is TGCGCCAGCAGCCAAGATAGGAACAGGGGGTGGGAGCAGTACTTC.

The gene calls are TRBV6-5 and TRBJ2-7, with D possibly matching TRBD1 (6 bases). This CDR3 comprises 14 residues. The germline CDR1 and CDR2 sequences are MNHEY and SVGAGI. Trimming shortened V by 6 bases and J by 0 bases, and 12 bases separated the two germline ends. The CDR3 bases are TGTGCCAGCAGGCCTCAGGACAGCTCCTACGAGCAGTACTTC. Amino acids: CASRPQDSSYEQYF.

In its sample, this clone was seen once. This chain joins TRBV27 and TRBJ2-1; 7 bases agree with TRBD1. Trimming cost V 0 bases and J 1 base; bases outside gene matches: 3. The CDR3 is 16 residues long. CDR1 is MNHEY, CDR2 SMNVEV, per germline (reference sequence). CDR3 sequence reads: CASSLSGTESYNEQFF. DNA of the CDR3: TGTGCCAGCAGTTTATCTGGGACAGAGTCCTACAATGAGCAGTTCTTC.

This rearrangement joins TRBV7-8 to TRBJ2-1; a weak D match, TRBD2 (6 bases). The length of the CDR3 is 14 residues. From germline, CDR1 is SGHVS and CDR2 FQNEAQ. V lost 5 bases and J 5 bases, leaving 13 bases between the germline ends. The CDR3 nucleotides are TGTGCCAGCAGCCTCGGGGCGGGAAACAATGAGCAGTTCTTC. Translated: CASSLGAGNNEQFF.

The chain employs TRBV6-5 and TRBJ2-2; 7 bases map to TRBD1. Trimming cost V 7 bases and J 7 bases; bases outside gene matches: 9. CDR1 and CDR2 (germline): MNHEY, SVGAGI. The CDR3 sequence is 14 residues long. The CDR3: CASKGQVVVGELFF. In DNA form, the CDR3 reads TGTGCCAGCAAAGGACAGGTCGTGGTCGGGGAGCTGTTTTTT.

This sequence joins TRBV7-9 and TRBJ2-7; D not resolved. Germline assignment: CDR1 SEHNR and CDR2 FQNEAQ (reference sequence). CDR3 size: 12 residues. V was trimmed by 1 base and J by 5 bases, leaving 6 bases between them. The CDR3 sequence: CASSLVIHEQYF. DNA of the CDR3: TGTGCCAGCAGCTTAGTTATCCACGAGCAGTACTTC.

This chain joins TRBV2 and TRBJ2-1, with 7 positions matching TRBD2. This CDR3 is built from 16 residues. Looked up from germline, CDR1 is SNHLY and CDR2 is FYNNEI. V shed 1 base and J 0 bases; nucleotides not matched to a gene: 3. The CDR3 DNA reads as TGTGCCAGCAGTGAAGGCGGCGGGAGCTCCTACAATGAGCAGTTCTTC. This translates into CASSEGGGSSYNEQFF.